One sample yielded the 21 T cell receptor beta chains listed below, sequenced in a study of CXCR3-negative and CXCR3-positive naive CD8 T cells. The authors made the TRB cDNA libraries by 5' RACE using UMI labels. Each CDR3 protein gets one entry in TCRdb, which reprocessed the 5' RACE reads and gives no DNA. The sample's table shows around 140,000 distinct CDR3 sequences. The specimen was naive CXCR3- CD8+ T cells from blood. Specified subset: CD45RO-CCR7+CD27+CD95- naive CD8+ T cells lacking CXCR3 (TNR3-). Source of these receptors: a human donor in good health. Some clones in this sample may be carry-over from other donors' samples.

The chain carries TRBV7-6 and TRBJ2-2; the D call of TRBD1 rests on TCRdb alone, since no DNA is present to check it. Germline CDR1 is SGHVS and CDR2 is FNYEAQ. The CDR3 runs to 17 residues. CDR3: CASSLVGQGSNTGELFF.

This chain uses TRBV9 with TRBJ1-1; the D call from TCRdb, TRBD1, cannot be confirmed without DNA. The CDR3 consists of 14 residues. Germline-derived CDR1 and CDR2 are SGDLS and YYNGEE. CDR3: CASSAEWGGTEAFF.

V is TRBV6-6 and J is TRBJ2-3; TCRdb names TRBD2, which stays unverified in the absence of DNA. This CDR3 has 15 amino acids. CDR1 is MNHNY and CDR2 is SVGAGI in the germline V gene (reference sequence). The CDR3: CASTKGPIPTDTQYF.

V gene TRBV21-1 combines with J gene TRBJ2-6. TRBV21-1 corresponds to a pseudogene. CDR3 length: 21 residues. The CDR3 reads CASSASLDHESLITGANVLTF.

CDR3 residues: CASSQGLAGGIGEQYF. V usage is TRBV28 and J usage is TRBJ2-7; the TRBD2 assignment by TCRdb is unverifiable without DNA. The CDR3 totals 16 residues. The germline V gene encodes CDR1 MDHEN and CDR2 SYDVKM.

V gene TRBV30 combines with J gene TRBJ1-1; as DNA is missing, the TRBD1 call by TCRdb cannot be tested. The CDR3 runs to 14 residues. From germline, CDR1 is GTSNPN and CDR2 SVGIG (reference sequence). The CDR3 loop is CAWSSGQGYTEAFF.

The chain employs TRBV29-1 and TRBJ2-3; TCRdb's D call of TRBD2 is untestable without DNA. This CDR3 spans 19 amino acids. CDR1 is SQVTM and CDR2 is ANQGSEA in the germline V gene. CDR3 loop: CSVAGTSGAPREGPDTQYF.

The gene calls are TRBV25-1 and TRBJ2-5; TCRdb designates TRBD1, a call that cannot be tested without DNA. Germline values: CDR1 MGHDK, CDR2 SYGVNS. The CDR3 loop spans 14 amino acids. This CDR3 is CASRGAGSQETQYF. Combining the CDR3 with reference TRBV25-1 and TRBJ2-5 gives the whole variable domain EADIYQTPRYLVIGTGKKITLECSQTMGHDKMYWYQQDPGMELHLIHYSYGVNSTEKGDLSSESTVSRIRTEHFPLTLESARPSHTSQYLCASRGAGSQETQYFGPGTRLLVL.

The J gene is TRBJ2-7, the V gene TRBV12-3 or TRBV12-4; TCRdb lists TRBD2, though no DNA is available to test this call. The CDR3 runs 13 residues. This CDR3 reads CASSRSSLGEQYF.

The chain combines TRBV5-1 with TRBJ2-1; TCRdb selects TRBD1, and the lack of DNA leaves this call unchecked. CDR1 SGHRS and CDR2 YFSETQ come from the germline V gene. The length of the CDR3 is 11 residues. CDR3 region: CASSGDVKQFF.

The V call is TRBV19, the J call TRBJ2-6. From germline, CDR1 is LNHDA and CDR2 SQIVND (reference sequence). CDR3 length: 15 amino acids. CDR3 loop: CASTRRISGANVLTF.

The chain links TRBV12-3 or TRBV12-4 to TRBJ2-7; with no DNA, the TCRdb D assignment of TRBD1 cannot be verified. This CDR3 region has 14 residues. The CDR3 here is CASTNTGVYYEQYF.

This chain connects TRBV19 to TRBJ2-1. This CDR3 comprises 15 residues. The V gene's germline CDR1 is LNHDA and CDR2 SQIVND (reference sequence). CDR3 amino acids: CASSLAFSSYNEQFF. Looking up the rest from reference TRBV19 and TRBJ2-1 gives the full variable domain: DGGITQSPKYLFRKEGQNVTLSCEQNLNHDAMYWYRQDPGQGLRLIYYSQIVNDFQKGDIAEGYSVSREKKESFPLTVTSAQKNPTAFYLCASSLAFSSYNEQFFGPGTRLTVL.

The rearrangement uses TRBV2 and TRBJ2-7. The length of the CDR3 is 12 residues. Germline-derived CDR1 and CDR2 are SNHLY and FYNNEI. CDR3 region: CARSQLGNEQYF. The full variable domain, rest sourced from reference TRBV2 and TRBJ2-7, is EPEVTQTPSHQVTQMGQEVILRCVPISNHLYFYWYRQILGQKVEFLVSFYNNEISEKSEIFDDQFSVERPDGSNFTLKIRSTKLEDSAMYFCARSQLGNEQYFGPGTRLTVT.

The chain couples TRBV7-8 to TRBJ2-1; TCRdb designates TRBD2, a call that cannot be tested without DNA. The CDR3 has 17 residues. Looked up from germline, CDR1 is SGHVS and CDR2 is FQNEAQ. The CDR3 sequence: CASSLARSGGAHNEQFF.

The CDR3 sequence is CASSARTGVDEQYF. The rearrangement links TRBV21-1 to TRBJ2-7; TCRdb names TRBD1, which stays unverified in the absence of DNA. TRBV21-1 is marked as a pseudogene. This CDR3 is built from 14 residues.

Here the CDR3 reads CSVESSQGVTKNIQYF. The chain has TRBV29-1 and TRBJ2-4. CDR3 length: 16 amino acids. From germline, CDR1 is SQVTM and CDR2 ANQGSEA.

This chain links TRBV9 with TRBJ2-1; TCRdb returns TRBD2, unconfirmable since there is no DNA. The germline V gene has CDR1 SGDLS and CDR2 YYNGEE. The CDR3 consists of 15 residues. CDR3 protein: CASSVLADSRNEQFF.

This chain's CDR3 is CASSDRGQNTGELFF. The V and J genes are TRBV4-1 and TRBJ2-2; TCRdb outputs TRBD1, but without DNA this stays unchecked. Per the germline V gene, CDR1 is MGHRA and CDR2 is YSYEKL. The CDR3 runs to 15 residues.

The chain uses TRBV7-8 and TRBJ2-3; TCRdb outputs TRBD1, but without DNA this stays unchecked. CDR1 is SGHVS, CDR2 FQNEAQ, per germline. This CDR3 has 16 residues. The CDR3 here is CASRLAGGLITDTQYF.

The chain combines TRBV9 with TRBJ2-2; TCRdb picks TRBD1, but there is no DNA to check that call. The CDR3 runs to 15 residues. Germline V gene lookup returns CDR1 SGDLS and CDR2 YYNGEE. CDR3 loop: CASSAMQGTTGELFF.